This T cell receptor beta chain was sequenced during a study of T cells in Graves' hyperthyroidism and ophthalmopathy. This CDR3 region has 15 residues. Trimming left V 3 bases short and J 4 bases short, with 12 bases between. Germline V gene data show CDR1 as LGHNT and CDR2 as FRNRAP. The source material, RNA transcripts, was used to amplify TCR beta CDR3 regions. Initially, a first-round RT-PCR of the TCR CDR3 employed the HTBI primer set. TCRdb called the multiplex PCR reads again in MiXCR, with one record for every CDR3 protein. The sample includes a few hundred thousand distinct CDR3 sequences, approximately 15% seen only once; the top ten take 4.5% to 6%.

J is TRBJ2-2 and V is TRBV12-5; D not certain. The sequenced material came from blood. This TCR was recovered from a woman aged 25-40 years with Graves' hyperthyroidism that later progressed to Graves' ophthalmopathy. CDR3: CASGLVAISTGELFF. The CDR3 region has the DNA TGTGCTAGTGGTTTAGTGGCTATTAGCACCGGGGAGCTGTTTTTT.